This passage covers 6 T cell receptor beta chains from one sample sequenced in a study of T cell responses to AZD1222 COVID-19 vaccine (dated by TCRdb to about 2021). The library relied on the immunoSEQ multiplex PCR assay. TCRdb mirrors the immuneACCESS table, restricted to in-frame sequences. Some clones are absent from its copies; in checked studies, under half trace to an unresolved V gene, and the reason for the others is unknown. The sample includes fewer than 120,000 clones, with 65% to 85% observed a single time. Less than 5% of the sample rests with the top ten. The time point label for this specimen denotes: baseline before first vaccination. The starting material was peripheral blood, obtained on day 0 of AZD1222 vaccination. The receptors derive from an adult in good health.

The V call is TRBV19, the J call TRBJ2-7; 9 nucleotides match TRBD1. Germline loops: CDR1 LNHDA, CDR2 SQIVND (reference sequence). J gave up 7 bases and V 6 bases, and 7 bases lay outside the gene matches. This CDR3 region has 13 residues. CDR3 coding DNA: TGTGCCAGTAGCCGGACAGGGGTGAGGGAGCAGTACTTC. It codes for CASSRTGVREQYF.

CDR3 nucleotide sequence: TGTGCCAGCAGCAACAAGGACAGGAACACTGAAGCTTTCTTT. Translating gives CASSNKDRNTEAFF. V gene TRBV21-1 combines with J gene TRBJ1-1; the DNA was not used to check the table's D call, TRBD1. TRBV21-1 is designated a pseudogene. This CDR3 region has 14 residues.

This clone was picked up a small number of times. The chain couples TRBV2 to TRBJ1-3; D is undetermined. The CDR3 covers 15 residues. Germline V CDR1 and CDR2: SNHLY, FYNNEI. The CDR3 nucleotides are TGTGCAGCGAGCCCGGTTAGATCCTCTGGAAACACCATATATTTT. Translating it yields CAASPVRSSGNTIYF. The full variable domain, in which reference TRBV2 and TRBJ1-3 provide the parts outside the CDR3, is EPEVTQTPSHQVTQMGQEVILRCVPISNHLYFYWYRQILGQKVEFLVSFYNNEISEKSEIFDDQFSVERPDGSNFTLKIRSTKLEDSAMYFCAASPVRSSGNTIYFGEGSWLTVV.

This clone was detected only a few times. CDR3 loop: CAWNLAENSPLHF. CDR3 nucleotide sequence: TGTGCCTGGAACTTGGCAGAGAATTCACCCCTCCACTTT. The genes are TRBV30 and TRBJ1-6; D is ambiguous. The CDR3 is 13 amino acids. Germline-derived CDR1 and CDR2 are GTSNPN and SVGIG (reference sequence). Trimming left V 4 bases short and J 7 bases short, with 11 bases between.

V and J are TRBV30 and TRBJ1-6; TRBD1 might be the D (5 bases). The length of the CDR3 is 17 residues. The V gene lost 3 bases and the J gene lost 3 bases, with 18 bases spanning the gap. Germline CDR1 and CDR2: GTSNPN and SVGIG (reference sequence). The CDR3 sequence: CAWRWVAGPGYNSPLHF. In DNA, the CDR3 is TGTGCCTGGAGGTGGGTGGCAGGGCCCGGCTATAATTCACCCCTCCACTTT. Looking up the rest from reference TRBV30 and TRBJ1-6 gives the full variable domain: SQTIHQWPATLVQPVGSPLSLECTVEGTSNPNLYWYRQAAGRGLQLLFYSVGIGQISSEVPQNLSASRPQDRQFILSSKKLLLSDSGFYLCAWRWVAGPGYNSPLHFGNGTRLTVT.

CDR3 residues: CASSQQAGETQYF. The CDR3 coding sequence is TGTGCCAGCTCACAACAGGCGGGAGAGACCCAGTACTTC. The chain links TRBV18 to TRBJ2-5; either TRBD1 or TRBD2 may fit D (5 bases each). With 4 bases removed from V and 4 bases from J, the gap between germline ends came to 10 bases. Germline V gene lookup returns CDR1 KGHSH and CDR2 LQKENI. The CDR3 runs 13 residues. Full variable domain (remainder filled in from reference TRBV18 and TRBJ2-5): NAGVMQNPRHLVRRRGQEARLRCSPMKGHSHVYWYRQLPEEGLKFMVYLQKENIIDESGMPKERFSAEFPKEGPSILRIQQVVRGDSAAYFCASSQQAGETQYFGPGTRLLVL.